This T cell receptor beta chain was retrieved from a study of blood T cell repertoires in COVID-19. CDR3 length: 16 amino acids. J lost 2 bases, V lost 1 base, and 8 bases had no gene match. Germline V gives CDR1 SGDLS, CDR2 YYNGEE. TCRdb keeps only in-frame clones here, not all; method: immunoSEQ multiplex PCR. The profile shows 100,000 to 150,000 clones, around 63% of them singletons. This clone was seen more than once but under ten times. This sequence joins TRBV9 and TRBJ2-5, with TRBD1 matching over 7 bases. The sample consisted of peripheral blood. The sequence was collected from a woman in her 70s with acute or convalescent COVID-19. The CDR3 DNA reads as TGTGCCAGCAGCGTAAAGGCAGGGGGTCTTCAAGAGACCCAGTACTTC. The encoded protein is CASSVKAGGLQETQYF.